This T cell receptor beta chain is from a study of human T cells and chemical hapten exposure. Study information: Patients, chiefly female, had alopecia areata, totalis or universalis.

At least ten counts were recorded for this clonotype. Germline CDR1 and CDR2: MDHEN and SYDVKM. This CDR3 has 11 residues. V lost 6 bases and J 8 bases, leaving 7 bases between the germline ends. The time point: patch test 3, about 24 weeks after DPC sensitization. Treatment described: therapeutic diphenylcyclopropenone sensitization with weekly scalp DPC. TCRdb ran MiXCR on the RACE reads and lists one entry per CDR3 protein. The sample holds some 52,000 distinct CDR3 sequences, 9.9% seen once. The source was whole blood, collected in connection with sensitization to the hapten diphenylcyclopropenone (DPC). The chain combines TRBV28 with TRBJ2-2, with D hard to call. The TCR was taken from a woman aged 35 to 49 with alopecia areata. Some clones in this sample may be carry-over from other donors' samples. The CDR3 bases are TGTGCCAGCAGAAATGCGGGGGAGCTGTTTTTT. It translates to CASRNAGELFF.